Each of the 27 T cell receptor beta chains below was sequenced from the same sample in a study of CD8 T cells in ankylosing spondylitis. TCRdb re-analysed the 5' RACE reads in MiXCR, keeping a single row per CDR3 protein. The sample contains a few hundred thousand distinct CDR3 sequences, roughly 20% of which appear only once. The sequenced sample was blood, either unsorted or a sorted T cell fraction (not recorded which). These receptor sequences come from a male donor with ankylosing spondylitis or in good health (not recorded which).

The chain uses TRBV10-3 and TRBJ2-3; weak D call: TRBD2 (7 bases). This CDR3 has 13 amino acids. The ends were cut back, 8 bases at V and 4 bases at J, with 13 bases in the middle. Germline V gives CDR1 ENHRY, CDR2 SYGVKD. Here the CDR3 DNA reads TGTGCCATCTCACGGGGGGCCGCAGATACGCAGTATTTT. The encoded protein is CAISRGAADTQYF.

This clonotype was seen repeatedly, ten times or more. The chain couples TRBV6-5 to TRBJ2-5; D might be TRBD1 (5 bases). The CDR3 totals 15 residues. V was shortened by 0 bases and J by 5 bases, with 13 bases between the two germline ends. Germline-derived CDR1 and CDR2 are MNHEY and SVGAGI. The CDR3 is CASSYSAGMGETQYF. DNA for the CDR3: TGTGCCAGCAGTTACTCGGCAGGGATGGGGGAGACCCAGTACTTC.

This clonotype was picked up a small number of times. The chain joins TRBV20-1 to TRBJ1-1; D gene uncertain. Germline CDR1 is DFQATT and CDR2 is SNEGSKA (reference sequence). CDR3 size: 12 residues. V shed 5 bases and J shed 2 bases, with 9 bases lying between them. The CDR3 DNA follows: TGCAGTGCTCAACAAACTAACACTGAAGCTTTCTTT. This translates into CSAQQTNTEAFF.

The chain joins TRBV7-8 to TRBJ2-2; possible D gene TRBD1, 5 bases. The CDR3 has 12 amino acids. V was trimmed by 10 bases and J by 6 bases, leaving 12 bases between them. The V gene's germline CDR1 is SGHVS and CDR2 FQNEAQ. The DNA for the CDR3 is TGTGCCACCCTCCCAGGGTCCGGGGAGCTGTTTTTT. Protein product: CATLPGSGELFF.

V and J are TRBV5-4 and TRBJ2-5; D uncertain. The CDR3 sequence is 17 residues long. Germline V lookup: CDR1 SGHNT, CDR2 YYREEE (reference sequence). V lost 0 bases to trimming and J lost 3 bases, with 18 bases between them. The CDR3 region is CASSLEVWASTKETQYF. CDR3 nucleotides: TGTGCCAGCAGCTTGGAGGTTTGGGCGAGCACCAAAGAGACCCAGTACTTC.

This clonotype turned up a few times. This CDR3 is CASTIGGSDTQYF. CDR3 DNA: TGTGCCAGCACCATCGGGGGATCAGATACGCAGTATTTT. The chain uses TRBV28 and TRBJ2-3, with D possibly being TRBD2 (6 bases). Between the trimmed V and J ends, which lost 7 bases and 4 bases, there was a span of 12 bases. The CDR3 contains 13 residues. CDR1 and CDR2 from the germline V gene are MDHEN and SYDVKM.

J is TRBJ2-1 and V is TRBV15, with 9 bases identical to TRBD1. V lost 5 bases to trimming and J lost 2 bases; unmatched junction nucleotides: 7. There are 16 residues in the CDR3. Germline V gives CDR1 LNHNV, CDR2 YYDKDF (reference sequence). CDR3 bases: TGTGCCACCAGCGGGGGGGACAGGGCAACCTACAATGAGCAGTTCTTC. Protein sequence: CATSGGDRATYNEQFF.

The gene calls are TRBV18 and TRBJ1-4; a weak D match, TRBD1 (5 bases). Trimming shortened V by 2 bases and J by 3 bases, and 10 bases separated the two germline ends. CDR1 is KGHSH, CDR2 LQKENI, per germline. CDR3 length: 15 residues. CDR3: CASSPKGVPNEKLFF. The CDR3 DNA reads TGTGCCAGCTCACCAAAAGGGGTCCCTAATGAAAAACTGTTTTTT.

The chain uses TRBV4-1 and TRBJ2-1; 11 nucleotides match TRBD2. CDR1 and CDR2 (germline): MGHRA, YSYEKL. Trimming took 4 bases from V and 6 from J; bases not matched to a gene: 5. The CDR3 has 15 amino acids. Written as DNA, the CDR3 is TGCGCCAGCAGCCTGGGACTAGCGGCCATCAATGAGCAGTTCTTC. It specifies CASSLGLAAINEQFF.

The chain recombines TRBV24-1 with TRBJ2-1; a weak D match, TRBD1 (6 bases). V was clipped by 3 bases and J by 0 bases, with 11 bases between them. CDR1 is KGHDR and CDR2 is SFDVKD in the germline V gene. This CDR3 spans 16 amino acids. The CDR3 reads CATSDPQGYSYNEQFF. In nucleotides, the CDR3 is TGTGCCACCAGTGATCCACAGGGCTACTCCTACAATGAGCAGTTCTTC.

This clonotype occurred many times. The CDR3 here is CASSLPGVGEQFF. The CDR3 region has the DNA TGCGCCAGCAGCCTTCCTGGTGTGGGTGAGCAGTTCTTC. The V gene is TRBV5-1, the J gene TRBJ2-1; D ambiguous. V lost 4 bases, J lost 9 bases, and 14 bases lay in between. This CDR3 spans 13 amino acids. CDR1 is SGHRS and CDR2 is YFSETQ in the germline V gene. Filled out from reference TRBV5-1 and TRBJ2-1, the complete variable domain reads KAGVTQTPRYLIKTRGQQVTLSCSPISGHRSVSWYQQTPGQGLQFLFEYFSETQRNKGNFPGRFSGRQFSNSRSEMNVSTLELGDSALYLCASSLPGVGEQFFGPGTRLTVL.

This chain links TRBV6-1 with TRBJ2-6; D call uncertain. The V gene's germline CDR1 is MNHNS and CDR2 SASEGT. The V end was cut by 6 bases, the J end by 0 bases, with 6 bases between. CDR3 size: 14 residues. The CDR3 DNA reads TGTGCCAGCAGGCTGAGCTCTGGGGCCAACGTCCTGACTTTC. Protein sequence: CASRLSSGANVLTF.

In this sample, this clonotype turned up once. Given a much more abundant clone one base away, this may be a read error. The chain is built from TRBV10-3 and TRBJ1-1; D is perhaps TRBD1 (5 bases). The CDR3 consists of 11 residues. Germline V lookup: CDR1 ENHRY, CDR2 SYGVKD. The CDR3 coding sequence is TGTGCCATCGGGAGGGGCACTGAAGTTTTCTTT. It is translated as CAIGRGTEVFF.

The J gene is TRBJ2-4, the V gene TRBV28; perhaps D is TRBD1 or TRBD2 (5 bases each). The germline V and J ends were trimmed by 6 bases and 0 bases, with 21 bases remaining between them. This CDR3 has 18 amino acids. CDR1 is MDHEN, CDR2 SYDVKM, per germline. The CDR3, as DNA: TGTGCCAGCAGGCAAACTCGGGGCTTACGGGTAGCCAAAAACATTCAGTACTTC. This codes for CASRQTRGLRVAKNIQYF.

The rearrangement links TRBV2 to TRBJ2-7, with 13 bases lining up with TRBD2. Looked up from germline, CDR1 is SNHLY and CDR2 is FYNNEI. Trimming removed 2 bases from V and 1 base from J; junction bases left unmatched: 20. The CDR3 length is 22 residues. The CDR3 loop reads CASSESISGTSGIWGRSYEQYV. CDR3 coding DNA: TGTGCCAGCAGTGAATCCATAAGTGGGACTAGCGGGATCTGGGGAAGGTCCTACGAGCAGTACGTC.

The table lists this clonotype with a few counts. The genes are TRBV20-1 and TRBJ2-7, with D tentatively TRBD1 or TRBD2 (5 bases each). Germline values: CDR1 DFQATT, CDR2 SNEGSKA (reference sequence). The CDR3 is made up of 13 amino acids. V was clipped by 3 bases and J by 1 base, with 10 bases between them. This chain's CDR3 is CSARGTGSYEQYV. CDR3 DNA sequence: TGCAGTGCTAGGGGGACGGGTTCCTACGAGCAGTACGTC.

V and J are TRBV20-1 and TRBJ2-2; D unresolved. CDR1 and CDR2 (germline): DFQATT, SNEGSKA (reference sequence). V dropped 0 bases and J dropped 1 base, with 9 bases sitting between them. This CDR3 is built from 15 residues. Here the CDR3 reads CSARDMARNTGELFF. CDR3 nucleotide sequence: TGCAGTGCTAGAGATATGGCTAGGAACACCGGGGAGCTGTTTTTT.

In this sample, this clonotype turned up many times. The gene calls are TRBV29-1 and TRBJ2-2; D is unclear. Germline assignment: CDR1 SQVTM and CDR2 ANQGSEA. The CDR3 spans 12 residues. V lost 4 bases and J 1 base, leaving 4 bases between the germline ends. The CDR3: CSVVVNTGELFF. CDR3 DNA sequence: TGCAGCGTTGTTGTGAACACCGGGGAGCTGTTTTTT.

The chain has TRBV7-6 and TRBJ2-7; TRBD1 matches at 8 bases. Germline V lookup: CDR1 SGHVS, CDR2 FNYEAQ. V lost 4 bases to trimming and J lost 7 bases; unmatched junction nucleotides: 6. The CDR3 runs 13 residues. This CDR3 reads CASSSTWTGEQYV. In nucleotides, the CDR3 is TGTGCCAGCAGCTCCACCTGGACAGGGGAGCAGTACGTC.

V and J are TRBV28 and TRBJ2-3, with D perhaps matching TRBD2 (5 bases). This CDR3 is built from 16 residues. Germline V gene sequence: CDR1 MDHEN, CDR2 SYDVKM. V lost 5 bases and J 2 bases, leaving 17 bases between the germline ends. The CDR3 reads CASSPIGKRYTDTQYF. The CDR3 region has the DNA TGTGCCAGCAGTCCTATTGGGAAGCGGTACACAGATACGCAGTATTTT.

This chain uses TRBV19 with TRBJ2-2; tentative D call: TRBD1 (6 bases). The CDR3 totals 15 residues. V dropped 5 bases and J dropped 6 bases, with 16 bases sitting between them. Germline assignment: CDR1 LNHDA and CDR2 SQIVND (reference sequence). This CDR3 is CASSLGGVGSGELFF. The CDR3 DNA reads TGTGCCAGTAGTCTAGGGGGAGTAGGCTCCGGGGAGCTGTTTTTT. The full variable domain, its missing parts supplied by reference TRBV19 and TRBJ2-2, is DGGITQSPKYLFRKEGQNVTLSCEQNLNHDAMYWYRQDPGQGLRLIYYSQIVNDFQKGDIAEGYSVSREKKESFPLTVTSAQKNPTAFYLCASSLGGVGSGELFFGEGSRLTVL.

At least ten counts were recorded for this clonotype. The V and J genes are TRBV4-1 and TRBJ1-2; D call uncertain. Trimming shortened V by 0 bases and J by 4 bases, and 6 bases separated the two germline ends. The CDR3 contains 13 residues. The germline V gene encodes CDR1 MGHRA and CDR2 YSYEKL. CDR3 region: CASSQDGSYGYTF. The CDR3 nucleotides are TGCGCCAGCAGCCAAGATGGGAGCTATGGCTACACCTTC.

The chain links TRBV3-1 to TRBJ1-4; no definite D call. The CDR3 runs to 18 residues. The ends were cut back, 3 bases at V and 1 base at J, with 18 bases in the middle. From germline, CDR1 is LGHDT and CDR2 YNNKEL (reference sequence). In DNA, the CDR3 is TGTGCCAGCAGCCATAGCACTGGGTGGTATGGAACTAATGAAAAACTGTTTTTT. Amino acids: CASSHSTGWYGTNEKLFF. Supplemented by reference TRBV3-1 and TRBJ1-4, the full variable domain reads DTAVSQTPKYLVTQMGNDKSIKCEQNLGHDTMYWYKQDSKKFLKIMFSYNNKELIINETVPNRFSPKSPDKAHLNLHINSLELGDSAVYFCASSHSTGWYGTNEKLFFGSGTQLSVL.

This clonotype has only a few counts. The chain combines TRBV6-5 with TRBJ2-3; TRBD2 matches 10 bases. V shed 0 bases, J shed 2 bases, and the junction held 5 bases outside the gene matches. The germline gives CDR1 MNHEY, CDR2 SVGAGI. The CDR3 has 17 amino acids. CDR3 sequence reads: CASSYSRTSGATDTQYF. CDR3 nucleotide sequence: TGTGCCAGCAGTTACTCCCGAACTAGCGGGGCCACAGATACGCAGTATTTT.

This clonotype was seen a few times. The chain's CDR3 is CASSSTGQNIQYF. The CDR3 DNA follows: TGTGCCAGCAGCTCGACAGGGCAAAACATTCAGTACTTC. V gene TRBV6-6 combines with J gene TRBJ2-4; 7 bases map to TRBD1. Germline assignment: CDR1 MNHNY and CDR2 SVGAGI (reference sequence). The CDR3 has 13 residues. The V and J ends lost 6 bases and 5 bases, in that order; junction bases with no gene match: 4.

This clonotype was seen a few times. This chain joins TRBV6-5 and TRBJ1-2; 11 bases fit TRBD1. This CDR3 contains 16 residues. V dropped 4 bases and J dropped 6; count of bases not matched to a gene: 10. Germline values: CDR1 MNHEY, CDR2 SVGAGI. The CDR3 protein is CASSSNLGTGGNGYTF. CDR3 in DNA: TGTGCCAGCAGTTCCAACTTAGGGACAGGGGGAAATGGCTACACCTTC.

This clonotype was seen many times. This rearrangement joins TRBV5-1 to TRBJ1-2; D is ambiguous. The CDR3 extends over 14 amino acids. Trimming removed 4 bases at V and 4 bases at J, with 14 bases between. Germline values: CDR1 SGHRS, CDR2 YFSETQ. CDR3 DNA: TGCGCCAGCAGCCTAGTAGGCACGGGCTATGGCTACACCTTC. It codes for CASSLVGTGYGYTF. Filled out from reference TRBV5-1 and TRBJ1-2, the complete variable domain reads KAGVTQTPRYLIKTRGQQVTLSCSPISGHRSVSWYQQTPGQGLQFLFEYFSETQRNKGNFPGRFSGRQFSNSRSEMNVSTLELGDSALYLCASSLVGTGYGYTFGSGTRLTVV.